This is a list of T cell receptor beta chains from one sample in a study of blood T cell repertoires in COVID-19. Clones were read by immunoSEQ multiplex PCR, and TCRdb kept only the in-frame ones, dropping some. The table includes about 270,000 clones, 70% to 85% detected once. Sequencing was performed on peripheral blood. These receptors all come from a human donor with COVID-19, enrolled during active disease. The donor label of this sample is uncertain. Both conserved end residues are part of each CDR3. Each record gives: clone size, J gene, V gene, D gene, CDR3 DNA, CDR3 protein. The D gene is left open where the match is weak. Size is omitted from some rows. Given values are once, few, many or a class for expanded clones.

>NA|TRBJ2-2|TRBV4-2|TRBD1
TGTGCCAGCAGCCAGGAAGGACAGGGTCGGGCCGGGGAGCTGTTTTTT
CASSQEGQGRAGELFF
>NA|TRBJ1-3|TRBV7-9|NA
TGTGCCAGCAGCTCCGGTACCCCTTCAAACACCATATATTTT
CASSSGTPSNTIYF
>NA|TRBJ2-5|TRBV2|NA
TGTGCCACGCGCCGACACTCCCAAGAGACCCAGTACTTC
CATRRHSQETQYF
>NA|TRBJ1-1|TRBV6-2/TRBV6-3|NA
TGTGCCAGCAGTAGAGCCAACACTGAAGCTTTCTTT
CASSRANTEAFF
>NA|TRBJ2-2|TRBV11-3|TRBD2
TGTGCCAGCAGCTCTGGATATGGGACTAGCGGGAGCCCCGGGGAGCTGTTTTTT
CASSSGYGTSGSPGELFF
>NA|TRBJ2-7|TRBV2|NA
TGTGCCAGCAGTGAAAAGGACAGTTCCTTCTACGAGCAGTACTTC
CASSEKDSSFYEQYF
>once|TRBJ1-5|TRBV19|TRBD1
TGTGCCAGTAGCGGAACAGGGGGTCAGCCCCAGCATTTT
CASSGTGGQPQHF
>NA|TRBJ1-3|TRBV7-2|NA
TGTGCCAGCAGCTCGGGAGTGCTTGGAAACACCATATATTTT
CASSSGVLGNTIYF
>NA|TRBJ2-7|TRBV28|NA
TGTGCCAGCAACCATATTGTAGGAGGCGGAGCGGGTTCCTACGAGCAGTACTTC
CASNHIVGGGAGSYEQYF
>NA|TRBJ1-6|TRBV28|NA
TGTGCCACCAAAAGAGGACAGTCCTATAATTCACCCCTCCACTTT
CATKRGQSYNSPLHF
>NA|TRBJ1-4|TRBV28|TRBD1
TGTGCCAGCAGTTTAGGGATTGGACAGGCAACTAATGAAAAACTGTTTTTT
CASSLGIGQATNEKLFF
>NA|TRBJ2-2|TRBV14|TRBD2
TGTGCCAGCAGCCATTGGGCGGGGGGCAGTCGGAACACCGGGGAGCTGTTTTTT
CASSHWAGGSRNTGELFF
>NA|TRBJ1-1|TRBV5-1|TRBD1
TGCGCCAGCAGCTTGTTGGACAGGGGGGAAGCTTTCTTT
CASSLLDRGEAFF
>NA|TRBJ2-3|TRBV12-3/TRBV12-4|NA
TGTGCCAGCAGTGCCCAAGCACCAGATACGCAGTATTTT
CASSAQAPDTQYF
>NA|TRBJ2-5|TRBV30|TRBD2
TGTGCCTGGAATCCGGGAGGGCAATCGGAAGAGACCCAGTACTTC
CAWNPGGQSEETQYF
>NA|TRBJ1-3|TRBV28|NA
TGTGCCAGCAGCTACCCGGGAGCTGGAAACACCATATATTTT
CASSYPGAGNTIYF
>few|TRBJ1-3|TRBV6-6|TRBD1
TGTGCCAGCAGTCCGGGACAGACAAACACCATATATTTT
CASSPGQTNTIYF
>NA|TRBJ2-7|TRBV5-6|NA
TGTGCCAGCAGCCTCGGGAGGACAGACTACGAGCAGTACTTC
CASSLGRTDYEQYF
>few|TRBJ1-5|TRBV28|NA
TGTGCCAGCAGTTTATCGGATCAGCCCCAGCATTTT
CASSLSDQPQHF
>NA|TRBJ2-3|TRBV6-2/TRBV6-3|TRBD2
TGTGCCAGCAGTTACGGAGGCCTAGCGGGAGGGCCAGCAGATACGCAGTATTTT
CASSYGGLAGGPADTQYF
>NA|TRBJ2-7|TRBV6-4|NA
TGTGCCAAACAAGCACTAGAAGAGCAGTACTTC
CAKQALEEQYF
>NA|TRBJ1-5|TRBV4-1|NA
TGCGCCAGCAGCCAAGACACAGGGACCATAAATCAGCCCCAGCATTTT
CASSQDTGTINQPQHF
>NA|TRBJ2-7|TRBV5-1|TRBD1
TGCGCCAGCAGCTTGGATGGGACAGACCCCTACGAGCAGTACTTC
CASSLDGTDPYEQYF
>NA|TRBJ2-1|TRBV10-1|NA
TGCGCCAGCAGTCGAGAGGGGACTGGCTACAATGAGCAGTTCTTC
CASSREGTGYNEQFF
>NA|TRBJ2-5|TRBV6-6|TRBD1
TGTGCCAGCAGTTATGGACAGGTTGGGGAGACCCAGTACTTC
CASSYGQVGETQYF
>NA|TRBJ2-7|TRBV14|NA
TGTGCCAGCAGCCCCCTCAGCCTGCCGGCGGGAGAGCAGTACTTC
CASSPLSLPAGEQYF
>NA|TRBJ1-4|TRBV7-2|NA
TGTGCCAGTGCCGGGTCGACCAATGAAAAACTGTTTTTT
CASAGSTNEKLFF
>few|TRBJ2-1|TRBV7-2|TRBD1
TGTGCCAGCACCCCCGGGACAGGGCTATCCTACAATGAGCAGTTCTTC
CASTPGTGLSYNEQFF
>NA|TRBJ2-1|TRBV3-1/TRBV3-2|TRBD2
TGTGCCAGCAGCCGATCCTCAGCGGGAGGGCCGGGCAATGAGCAGTTCTTC
CASSRSSAGGPGNEQFF
>NA|TRBJ2-1|TRBV10-3|TRBD2
TGTGCCATCGCTGACGGGAGGGACAATGAGCAGTTCTTC
CAIADGRDNEQFF
>NA|TRBJ2-6|TRBV29-1|NA
TGCAGCGTCTATCCGTCTGGGGCCAACGTCCTGACTTTC
CSVYPSGANVLTF
>NA|TRBJ2-1|TRBV19|TRBD2
TGTGCCAGTAGTGCCAGCGGTGGGGAGGGTGAGCAGTTCTTC
CASSASGGEGEQFF
>NA|TRBJ1-1|TRBV5-1|TRBD1
TGCGCCAGCAGGTACGAACAGGGGGCCTCTGAAGCTTTCTTT
CASRYEQGASEAFF
>NA|TRBJ1-3|TRBV10-3|TRBD1
TGTGCCATCAGTCCAGGGACAGAGACAGGAAACACCATATATTTT
CAISPGTETGNTIYF
>NA|TRBJ1-5|TRBV25-1|NA
TGTGCCAGCAGGGGGAGGGAGGATCAGCCCCAGCATTTT
CASRGREDQPQHF
>NA|TRBJ2-1|TRBV27|NA
TGTGCCACAAAGGGGGGGACACCGTACAATGAGCAGTTCTTC
CATKGGTPYNEQFF
>NA|TRBJ2-5|TRBV2|NA
TGTGCCAGCAGTGATCAAACTAGCACCCAGACCCAGTACTTC
CASSDQTSTQTQYF
>NA|TRBJ1-2|TRBV27|NA
TGTGCCAGCAGTTTTTGGTCACAGCGGAGCTACACCTTC
CASSFWSQRSYTF
>NA|TRBJ2-7|TRBV19|TRBD1
TGTGCCAGTAGTACATTAACTCGGGACAGCGAGCAGTACTTC
CASSTLTRDSEQYF
>NA|TRBJ2-4|TRBV28|NA
TGTGCCAGCACTCCGGGGGAACCAACTAAAAACATTCAGTACTTC
CASTPGEPTKNIQYF
>NA|TRBJ1-1|TRBV19|TRBD1
TGTGCCAGTAGTATCATTTTACAGGGGAGCACTGAAGCTTTCTTT
CASSIILQGSTEAFF
>NA|TRBJ1-1|TRBV5-1|NA
TGCGCCAGCAGCTTGGCACAGACAAAGAACACTGAAGCTTTCTTT
CASSLAQTKNTEAFF
>many|TRBJ1-5|TRBV30|NA
TGTGCCTGGACGGGGGACCTCAGCAATCAGCCCCAGCATTTT
CAWTGDLSNQPQHF
>NA|TRBJ1-5|TRBV3-1/TRBV3-2|NA
TGTGCCAGCAGCCAAGATCGAGAACAGCCCCAGCATTTT
CASSQDREQPQHF
>NA|TRBJ1-1|TRBV19|TRBD1
TGTGCCAGTACCCTGGAACAGGGGGCTTCTGAAGCTTTCTTT
CASTLEQGASEAFF
>NA|TRBJ2-7|TRBV6-5|NA
TGTGCCAGCAGACGGGACACACGCGTCGAGCAGTACTTC
CASRRDTRVEQYF